This TCR beta chain comes out of a study of blood T cell repertoires in COVID-19. Background on the study: The samples span acute and convalescent COVID-19 from the United States, Italy and Spain. Sources were T cells, B-cell-depleted T cells, or PBMCs; the material itself was cDNA or gDNA.

The CDR3 is 13 amino acids. Trimming cost V 6 bases and J 4 bases; bases outside gene matches: 6. The germline gives CDR1 SGHTA, CDR2 FQGNSA. Original analysis: Reference gene primer amplification yielded estimated nucleated cell counts. Sequenced by immunoSEQ multiplex PCR; TCRdb stores in-frame clones only, minus some. For V, J and clone size, that table is used; D and trimming come from the DNA. The data hold 25,000 to 35,000 clones, with less than 80% observed a single time. The chain carries TRBV7-2 and TRBJ2-7; 7 bases match TRBD1. This TCR came from a boy younger than 10 with active or convalescent COVID-19. What was sequenced was peripheral blood. CDR3 sequence reads: CASSAQGTYEQYF. The CDR3 nucleotides are TGTGCCAGCAGTGCACAGGGGACATACGAGCAGTACTTC.